This T cell receptor beta chain derives from a study of T cells after yellow fever vaccination. Study-level findings and limits: Across the CD4 and CD8 compartments, a small share of clonotypes was present in both. Post-booster reappearance was seen for most primary-vaccination clones (about 95% CD4, around 89% CD8).

Only a few counts were recorded for this clonotype. The antigen remains undetermined. Template switching with 5'RACE generated the TCR cDNA and added a universal primer site and UMIs. TCRdb itself ran the 5' RACE reads through MiXCR, one entry per CDR3 protein. The sample has roughly 150,000 distinct CDR3 sequences; just over 6.5% are singletons. Trimming took 2 bases from V and 7 from J, leaving 18 bases between them. Germline CDR1 SGHTA, CDR2 FQGTGA. There are 15 residues in the CDR3. The sequences come from CD4+ T cells sorted from PBMCs, collected 10 days after the yellow fever booster vaccination. This sequence joins TRBV7-3 and TRBJ2-7, with D possibly being TRBD1 (6 bases). The receptor was isolated from a man aged 30 to 45 who received the YFV17D yellow fever vaccine. This CDR3 is CASSLRRAGAREQYF. The CDR3 DNA follows: TGTGCCAGCAGCTTACGTAGGGCAGGGGCGAGAGAGCAGTACTTC.